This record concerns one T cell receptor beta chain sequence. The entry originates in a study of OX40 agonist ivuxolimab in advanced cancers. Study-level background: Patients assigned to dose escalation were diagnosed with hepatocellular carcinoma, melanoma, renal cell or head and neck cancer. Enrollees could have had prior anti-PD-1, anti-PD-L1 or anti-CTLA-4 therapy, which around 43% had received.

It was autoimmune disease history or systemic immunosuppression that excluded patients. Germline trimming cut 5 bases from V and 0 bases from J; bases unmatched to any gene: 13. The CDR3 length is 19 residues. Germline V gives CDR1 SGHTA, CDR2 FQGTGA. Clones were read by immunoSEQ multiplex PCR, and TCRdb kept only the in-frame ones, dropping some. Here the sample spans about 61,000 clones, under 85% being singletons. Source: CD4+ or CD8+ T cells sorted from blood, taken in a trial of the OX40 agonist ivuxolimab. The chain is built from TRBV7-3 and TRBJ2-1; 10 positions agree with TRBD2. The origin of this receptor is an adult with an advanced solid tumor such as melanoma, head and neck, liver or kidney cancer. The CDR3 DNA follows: TGTGCCAGCAGCCAAAAGCGGGGGGGCACCCAGAGCTCCTACAATGAGCAGTTCTTC. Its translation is CASSQKRGGTQSSYNEQFF.